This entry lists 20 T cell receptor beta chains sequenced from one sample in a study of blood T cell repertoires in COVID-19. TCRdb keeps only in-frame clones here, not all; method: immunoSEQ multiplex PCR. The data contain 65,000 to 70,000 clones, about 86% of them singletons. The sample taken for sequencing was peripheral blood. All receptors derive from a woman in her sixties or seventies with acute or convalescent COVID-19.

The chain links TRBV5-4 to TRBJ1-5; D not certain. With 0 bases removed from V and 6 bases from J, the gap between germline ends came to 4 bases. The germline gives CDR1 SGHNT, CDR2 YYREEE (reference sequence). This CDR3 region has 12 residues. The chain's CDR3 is CASSLAGQPQHF. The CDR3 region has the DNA TGTGCCAGCAGCTTGGCCGGTCAGCCCCAGCATTTT.

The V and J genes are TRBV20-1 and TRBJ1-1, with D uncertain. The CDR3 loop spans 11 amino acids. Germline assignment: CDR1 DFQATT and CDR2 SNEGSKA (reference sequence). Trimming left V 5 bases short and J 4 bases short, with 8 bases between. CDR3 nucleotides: TGCAGTGCTTGGGCGGGCACTGAAGCTTTCTTT. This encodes CSAWAGTEAFF.

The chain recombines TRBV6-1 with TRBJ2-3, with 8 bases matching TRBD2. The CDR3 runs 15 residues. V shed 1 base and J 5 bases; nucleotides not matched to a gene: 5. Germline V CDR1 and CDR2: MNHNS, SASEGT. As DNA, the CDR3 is TGTGCCAGCAGTGAAGGCAGCGGGGGCCAAGATACGCAGTATTTT. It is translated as CASSEGSGGQDTQYF.

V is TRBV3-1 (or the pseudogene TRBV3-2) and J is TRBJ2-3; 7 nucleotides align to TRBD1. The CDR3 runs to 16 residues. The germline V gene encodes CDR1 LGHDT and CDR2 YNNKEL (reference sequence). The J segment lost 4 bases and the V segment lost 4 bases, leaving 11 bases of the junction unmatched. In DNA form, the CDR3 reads TGTGCCAGCAGCCCCCGGACAGGCTGGAGCGCAGATACGCAGTATTTT. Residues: CASSPRTGWSADTQYF.

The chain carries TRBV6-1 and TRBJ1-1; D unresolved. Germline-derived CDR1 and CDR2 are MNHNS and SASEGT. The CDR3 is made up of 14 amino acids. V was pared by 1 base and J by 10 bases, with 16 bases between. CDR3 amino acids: CASSEGFARETAFF. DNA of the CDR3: TGTGCCAGCAGTGAAGGGTTCGCGAGGGAGACAGCTTTCTTT.

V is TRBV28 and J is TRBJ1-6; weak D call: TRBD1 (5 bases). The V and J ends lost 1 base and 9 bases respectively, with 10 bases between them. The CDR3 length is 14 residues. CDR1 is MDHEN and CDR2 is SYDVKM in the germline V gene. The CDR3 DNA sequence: TGTGCCAGCAGTTTATCCCGGGGGGTTTCACCCCTCCACTTT. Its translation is CASSLSRGVSPLHF.

Here the CDR3 reads CASSLVSSGTGVNQPQHF. DNA of the CDR3: TGTGCCAGCAGCTTAGTTAGTTCCGGGACAGGGGTTAATCAGCCCCAGCATTTT. V is TRBV11-2 and J is TRBJ1-5; 10 nucleotides agree with TRBD1. The CDR3 runs to 18 residues. CDR1 and CDR2 (germline): SGHAT, FQNNGV. V lost 1 base and J lost 4; bases outside the gene matches: 10.

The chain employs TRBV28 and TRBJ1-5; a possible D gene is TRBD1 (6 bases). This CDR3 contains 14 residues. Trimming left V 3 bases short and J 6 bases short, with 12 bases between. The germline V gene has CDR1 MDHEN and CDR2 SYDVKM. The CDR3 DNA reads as TGTGCCAGCAGTTTCAGGGGATCGATTCAGCCCCAGCATTTT. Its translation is CASSFRGSIQPQHF.

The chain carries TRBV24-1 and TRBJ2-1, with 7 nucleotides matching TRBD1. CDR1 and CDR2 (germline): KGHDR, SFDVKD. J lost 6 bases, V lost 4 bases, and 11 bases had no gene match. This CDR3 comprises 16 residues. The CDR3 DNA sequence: TGTGCCACCAGTGACCGGAACAGGGGCCTTGGCAATGAGCAGTTCTTC. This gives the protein CATSDRNRGLGNEQFF.

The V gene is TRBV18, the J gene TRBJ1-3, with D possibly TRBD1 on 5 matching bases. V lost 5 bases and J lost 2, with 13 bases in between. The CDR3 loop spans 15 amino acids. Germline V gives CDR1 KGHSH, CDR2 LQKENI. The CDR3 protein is CASSSNQGPGNTIYF. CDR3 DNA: TGTGCCAGCTCATCGAATCAGGGCCCTGGAAACACCATATATTTT.

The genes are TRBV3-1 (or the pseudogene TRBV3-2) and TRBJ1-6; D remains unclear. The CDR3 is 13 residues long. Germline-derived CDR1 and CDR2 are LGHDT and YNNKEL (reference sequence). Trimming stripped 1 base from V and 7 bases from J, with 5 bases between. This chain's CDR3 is CASSQVRNSPLHF. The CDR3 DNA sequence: TGTGCCAGCAGCCAAGTGAGGAATTCACCCCTCCACTTT.

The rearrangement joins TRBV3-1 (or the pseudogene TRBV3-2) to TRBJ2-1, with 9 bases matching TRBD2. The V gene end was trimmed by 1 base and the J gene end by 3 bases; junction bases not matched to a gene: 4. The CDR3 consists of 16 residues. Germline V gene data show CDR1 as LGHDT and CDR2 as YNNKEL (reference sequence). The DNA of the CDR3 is TGTGCCAGCAGCCAAGGTAGCGGGGGAGGCTACAATGAGCAGTTCTTC. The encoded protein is CASSQGSGGGYNEQFF.

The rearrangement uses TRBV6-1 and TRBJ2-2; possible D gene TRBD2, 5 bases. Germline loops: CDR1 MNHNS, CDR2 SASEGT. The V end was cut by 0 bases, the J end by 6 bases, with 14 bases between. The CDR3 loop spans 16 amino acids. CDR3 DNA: TGTGCCAGCAGTGAAGCCCTTGGACTCCGAGCCGGGGAGCTGTTTTTT. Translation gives CASSEALGLRAGELFF.

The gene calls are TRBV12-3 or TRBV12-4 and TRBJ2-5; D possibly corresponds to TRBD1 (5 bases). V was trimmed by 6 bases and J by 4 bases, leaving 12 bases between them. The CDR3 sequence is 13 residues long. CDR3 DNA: TGTGCCAGCAGAGCAGGGTCTGCAGAGACCCAGTACTTC. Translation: CASRAGSAETQYF.

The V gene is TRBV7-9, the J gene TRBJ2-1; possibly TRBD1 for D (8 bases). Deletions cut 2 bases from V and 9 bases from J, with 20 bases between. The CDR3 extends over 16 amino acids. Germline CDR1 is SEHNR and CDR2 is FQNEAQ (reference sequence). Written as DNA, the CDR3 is TGTGCCAGCAGCTTACCCCGCGGACAGGGAGGGGGTGAGCAGTTCTTC. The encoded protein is CASSLPRGQGGGEQFF. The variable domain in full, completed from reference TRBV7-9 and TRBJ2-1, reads DTGVSQNPRHKITKRGQNVTFRCDPISEHNRLYWYRQTLGQGPEFLTYFQNEAQLEKSRLLSDRFSAERPKGSFSTLEIQRTEQGDSAMYLCASSLPRGQGGGEQFFGPGTRLTVL.

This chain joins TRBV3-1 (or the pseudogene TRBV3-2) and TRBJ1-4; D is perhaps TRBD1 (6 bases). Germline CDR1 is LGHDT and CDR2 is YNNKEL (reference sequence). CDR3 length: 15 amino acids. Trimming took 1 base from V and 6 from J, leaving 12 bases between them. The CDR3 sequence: CASSQGGGRYEKLFF. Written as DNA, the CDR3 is TGTGCCAGCAGCCAAGGGGGGGGGCGGTATGAAAAACTGTTTTTT.

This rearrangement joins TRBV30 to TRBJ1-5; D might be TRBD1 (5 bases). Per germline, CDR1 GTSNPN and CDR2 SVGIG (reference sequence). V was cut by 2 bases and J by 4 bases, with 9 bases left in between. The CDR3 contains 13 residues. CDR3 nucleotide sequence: TGTGCCTGGAGTACAGACAGAAATCAGCCCCAGCATTTT. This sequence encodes CAWSTDRNQPQHF.

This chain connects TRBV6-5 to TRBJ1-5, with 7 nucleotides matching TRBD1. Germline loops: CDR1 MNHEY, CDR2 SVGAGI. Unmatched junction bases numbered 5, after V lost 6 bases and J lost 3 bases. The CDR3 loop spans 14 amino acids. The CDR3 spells CASSYTGDNQPQHF. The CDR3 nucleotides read TGTGCCAGCAGCTACACAGGGGACAATCAGCCCCAGCATTTT.

This chain's CDR3 is CASSSRGTDGYTF. CDR3 coding DNA: TGTGCCAGCAGTTCTCGCGGGACAGATGGCTACACCTTC. The chain combines TRBV12-3 or TRBV12-4 with TRBJ1-2, with TRBD1 matching over 7 bases. The V segment lost 4 bases and the J segment 6 bases; nucleotides outside the gene matches: 5. There are 13 residues in the CDR3.

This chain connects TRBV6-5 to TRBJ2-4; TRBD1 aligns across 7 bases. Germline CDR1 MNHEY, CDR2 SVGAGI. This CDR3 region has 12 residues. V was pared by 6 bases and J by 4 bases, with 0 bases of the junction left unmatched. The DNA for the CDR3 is TGTGCCAGCAGGGACAGGAAAAACATTCAGTACTTC. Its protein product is CASRDRKNIQYF.